Listed below are T cell receptor beta chains from one sample, sequenced in a study of blood T cells in healthy people across ages. Using its own MiXCR run on the 5' RACE reads, TCRdb lists one record per CDR3 protein. This table holds more than 650,000 distinct CDR3 sequences, roughly 50% found once. The sequenced material came from blood. The receptor set was obtained from a man at least 80 years old in good health. The CDR3 runs from the conserved cysteine through the conserved F or W. A D gene is named only where the DNA matches it firmly. Size is omitted from some rows. Given values are once, few, many or a class for expanded clones.

clone size: few; D gene: -; V gene: TRBV20-1; J gene: TRBJ2-7; CDR3 DNA: TGCAGTGCTAGAGAGGAGGGGGGACAGAGCTACTACGAGCAGTACTTC; CDR3 protein: CSAREEGGQSYYEQYF
clone size: -; D gene: -; V gene: TRBV29-1; J gene: TRBJ2-7; CDR3 DNA: TGCAGCGTTGCGCCCTACGTAGGGGGCGAGCAGTACTTC; CDR3 protein: CSVAPYVGGEQYF
clone size: -; D gene: -; V gene: TRBV12-3/TRBV12-4; J gene: TRBJ2-4; CDR3 DNA: TGTGCCAGCAGGGGGCGACAGTCAGTTTCGGACATTCAGTACTTC; CDR3 protein: CASRGRQSVSDIQYF
clone size: few; D gene: TRBD2; V gene: TRBV29-1; J gene: TRBJ2-7; CDR3 DNA: TGCAGCGTTAGAGGTCGGACTAGCGGGAGAGCCTACGAGCAGTACTTC; CDR3 protein: CSVRGRTSGRAYEQYF
clone size: -; D gene: -; V gene: TRBV28; J gene: TRBJ2-5; CDR3 DNA: TGTGCCAGCAGTTTATGGTCATTTAGGATCGGACGAAAAGAGACCCAGTACTTC; CDR3 protein: CASSLWSFRIGRKETQYF
clone size: -; D gene: TRBD2; V gene: TRBV30; J gene: TRBJ2-4; CDR3 DNA: TGTGCCTGGAGTACTACGGGACTAGCGGAGGAGGAGCAGTACTTC; CDR3 protein: CAWSTTGLAEEEQYF
clone size: -; D gene: TRBD2; V gene: TRBV10-3; J gene: TRBJ2-2; CDR3 DNA: TGTGCCATCAGTAGCAGCGGGGGCCCCCCCGGGGAGCTGTTTTTT; CDR3 protein: CAISSSGGPPGELFF
clone size: -; D gene: -; V gene: TRBV6-1; J gene: TRBJ2-5; CDR3 DNA: TGTGCCAGCAGTGAAGGGTCTCGAAGGGGGACCCAGTACTTC; CDR3 protein: CASSEGSRRGTQYF
clone size: -; D gene: TRBD1; V gene: TRBV2; J gene: TRBJ2-4; CDR3 DNA: TGTGCCAGCAGTGGGGGGACAGGGGGCGGGAACATTCAGTACTTC; CDR3 protein: CASSGGTGGGNIQYF
clone size: -; D gene: TRBD1; V gene: TRBV2; J gene: TRBJ1-2; CDR3 DNA: TGTGCCAGCAGCGACAGGGGGATCGACGGCTACACCTTC; CDR3 protein: CASSDRGIDGYTF
clone size: many; D gene: -; V gene: TRBV21-1; J gene: TRBJ2-5; CDR3 DNA: TGTGCCAGCACCCCGGGACAGCAAGAGACCCAGTACTTC; CDR3 protein: CASTPGQQETQYF
clone size: -; D gene: -; V gene: TRBV7-9; J gene: TRBJ1-6; CDR3 DNA: TGTGCCAGCAGCTCCGGAGGACAAAGGAGCTCCTATAATTCACCCCTCCACTTT; CDR3 protein: CASSSGGQRSSYNSPLHF
clone size: -; D gene: -; V gene: TRBV28; J gene: TRBJ2-5; CDR3 DNA: TGTGCCAGCAGCCCGCGTGGAGGCCGAGAGACCCAGTACTTC; CDR3 protein: CASSPRGGRETQYF
clone size: -; D gene: -; V gene: TRBV29-1; J gene: TRBJ1-5; CDR3 DNA: TGCAGCTTCTCCTCCACGTATCAGCCCCAGCATTTT; CDR3 protein: CSFSSTYQPQHF
clone size: -; D gene: -; V gene: TRBV6-1; J gene: TRBJ2-6; CDR3 DNA: TGTGCGGCGGAATTGTCTGGGGCCAACGTCCTGACTTTC; CDR3 protein: CAAELSGANVLTF
clone size: -; D gene: -; V gene: TRBV3-1; J gene: TRBJ2-7; CDR3 DNA: TGTGCCAGCAGCCACCCCAATCCCTCCTCCGAGCAGTACTTC; CDR3 protein: CASSHPNPSSEQYF
clone size: -; D gene: TRBD1; V gene: TRBV12-3/TRBV12-4; J gene: TRBJ1-2; CDR3 DNA: TGTGCCAGCAGGCTCCGGGACAGTTCTAACTATGGCTACACCTTC; CDR3 protein: CASRLRDSSNYGYTF
clone size: few; D gene: -; V gene: TRBV12-3/TRBV12-4; J gene: TRBJ1-2; CDR3 DNA: TGTGCCAGCAGTCCTGGGCCCTGGGACGGCTACACCTTC; CDR3 protein: CASSPGPWDGYTF
clone size: -; D gene: TRBD2; V gene: TRBV5-1; J gene: TRBJ2-7; CDR3 DNA: TGCGCCAGCAGAGGCGGGAGGACAACCTACGAGCAGTACTTC; CDR3 protein: CASRGGRTTYEQYF
clone size: few; D gene: -; V gene: TRBV29-1; J gene: TRBJ2-2; CDR3 DNA: TGCAGCGTTACGCTGAACACTGGGGAGCTGTTTTTT; CDR3 protein: CSVTLNTGELFF
clone size: once; D gene: TRBD2; V gene: TRBV9; J gene: TRBJ2-7; CDR3 DNA: TGTGCCAGCCCCCAATTCCTAGCGGGAGGGCCCTACGAGCAGTACTTC; CDR3 protein: CASPQFLAGGPYEQYF
clone size: -; D gene: -; V gene: TRBV7-2; J gene: TRBJ2-7; CDR3 DNA: TGTGCCAGCAGCAGCGGGCGCGGGAACACCTACGAGCAGTACTTC; CDR3 protein: CASSSGRGNTYEQYF
clone size: -; D gene: TRBD1; V gene: TRBV2; J gene: TRBJ1-5; CDR3 DNA: TGTGCCAGCAACAGGGGGCAAAATCCGCCCCAGCATTTT; CDR3 protein: CASNRGQNPPQHF
clone size: few; D gene: -; V gene: TRBV29-1; J gene: TRBJ2-3; CDR3 DNA: TGCAGCGTTGAGGGGACCCTCGTCAGATACGCGTATTTT; CDR3 protein: CSVEGTLVRYAYF
clone size: -; D gene: TRBD1; V gene: TRBV29-1; J gene: TRBJ2-1; CDR3 DNA: TGCAGCGGCTCGGACAGGGTCGGGAATGAGCAGTTCTTC; CDR3 protein: CSGSDRVGNEQFF
clone size: -; D gene: -; V gene: TRBV7-9; J gene: TRBJ1-2; CDR3 DNA: TGTGCCAGCAGCTTAGCGGCATTTACGGGGGGCTACACCTTC; CDR3 protein: CASSLAAFTGGYTF
clone size: -; D gene: TRBD1; V gene: TRBV28; J gene: TRBJ1-6; CDR3 DNA: TGTGCCAGCAGTTCCCCCCAACAGGGGGCTAGATCACCCCTCCACTTT; CDR3 protein: CASSSPQQGARSPLHF
clone size: -; D gene: TRBD2; V gene: TRBV6-5; J gene: TRBJ2-1; CDR3 DNA: TGTGCCAGCAGTTACGGGGCGAGACTAGCGGGAGGGGAGGATGAGCAGTTCTTC; CDR3 protein: CASSYGARLAGGEDEQFF